This T cell receptor (beta chain) appears in the sequencing data of a study of cytomegalovirus exposure and HLA in healthy donors (dated by TCRdb to the late 2010s). Notes on the research overall: An earlier analysis of several hundred of the donors reported about 280 Gb of sequence data and around 110 million unique TCR beta sequences obtained from approximately 180 million T cells. An early release covering roughly 600 HLA-typed donors comprised 250 to 350 gigabases of sequencing data and roughly 85 million unique TCR sequences. Of the roughly 410 genotyped donors, approximately 81% were placed in the genetic ancestry cluster associated with self-reported Caucasian donors. The study aimed to test whether signatures of past pathogen exposure could be identified by cataloging public T cell receptors. The T cell repertoires of 666 subjects were profiled by immunosequencing and related to cytomegalovirus serostatus. Along with the 666-subject first cohort, a separate validation cohort of over a hundred different subjects was used. The study combined high-throughput TCR immunosequencing, statistical association of individual TCRs with disease status, and machine learning to predict cytomegalovirus infection status. In a later analysis, previously published TCR beta repertoires from fewer than 750 donors were re-analyzed and high-resolution HLA genotyping was added so that TCR occurrence patterns could be studied. Rather than using new phenotypic data, the later analysis identified candidate immune exposures from TCR beta sequences and from how often those sequences occurred across donors. An earlier analysis of around 540 of the donors applied high-throughput TCR beta sequencing to assess whether each TCR beta V gene segment acted as functional or pseudogenic. Donor age, sex, ethnicity and CMV serostatus were compiled together with the repertoire data. Genome-wide SNP genotypes for about 55% of the roughly 670 donors were used in a later genetic analysis, which treated that subset as a discovery cohort. Every repertoire in the discovery cohort had been generated on one and the same sequencing platform. Both class I and class II loci were covered by HLA typing, at four-digit resolution. The number of typed donors differed by locus: about 620-630 for A, B, C, DRB1 and DQB1; 522 for DQA1; approximately 600 for DPA1; and some 470 for DPB1. Several DR-DQ haplotypes were handled as single units for association and clustering because linkage in the cohort was strong. Across under 500 genotyped donors of the cohort, an average of roughly 250,000 unique TCR beta nucleotide sequences per donor were sequenced, and 15% to 20% of those sequences were non-productive.

The cohort comprised under 700 healthy bone marrow donors. At the time of sampling, all cohort members were nominally healthy, though unrecorded immune exposures were likely present. The donor tested CMV seronegative, placing the donor among the 350 to 400 seronegative members of the cohort. Each donor provided a peripheral blood sample, and peripheral blood mononuclear cells were used for TCR beta sequencing. Genomic DNA was extracted from the blood cell samples with the Qiagen DNeasy Blood Extraction Kit. A remark on this clone: Its antigen is not yet known. Within one base of it there is no much larger clone, and no base qualities were kept.

The germline V and J ends show losses of 6 bases and 4 bases respectively, and no gene match explains 7 bases of the junction. CDR1 is given as WSHSY and CDR2 as SAAADI, both from the germline V gene. Taken from cysteine to phenylalanine, the CDR3 has 15 residues. Just the 45-base CDR3 DNA is kept, in frame starting at base 1. The library relied on the immunoSEQ multiplex PCR assay. A mixture of 60 forward primers for TCR Vbeta segments and 13 reverse primers for TCR Jbeta segments was used in the multiplex PCR. The CDR3 region of rearranged TCR beta genes was amplified from genomic DNA by a multiplex PCR assay. The amplified TCR beta libraries were sequenced on the Illumina HiSeq System as 87-base-pair reads. In the paper's pipeline: In a later analysis, 77 million or so unique TCR beta chains were counted across the 500 to 700 repertoires, and roughly 9.9 million of these chains were shared by at least two donors. Raw reads were error-corrected and collapsed into unique sequences by a nearest-neighbor algorithm in which closely related sequences were merged to remove PCR and sequencing errors. V, D and J gene segments were assigned by aligning CDR3 sequences to IMGT reference sequences. For a sequence to be retained, a match of at least six nucleotides to both a V gene segment and a J gene segment was required. A rearrangement counted as productive if the CDR3 had no stop codons and remained in frame with V and J, and every other rearrangement counted as non-productive. Following IMGT convention, CDR3 was defined as the stretch from the second conserved V-encoded cysteine to the conserved J-encoded phenylalanine. Sequences without an unambiguous match to a single V gene segment were excluded from the earlier analysis of over 500 of the donors. An earlier analysis of several hundred of the donors called V segments functional above 56.7% productive rearrangements and segregating when the between-donor standard deviation exceeded 5%. To diagnose cytomegalovirus status from the catalog of TCR beta chain sequences, a statistical classification framework was built. A later analysis assigned V and J genes by comparing TCR nucleotide sequences with IMGT/GENE-DB human TR gene sequences. In a later analysis, CDR3 sequences and most-parsimonious VDJ recombination scenarios were assigned using the TCRdist pipeline. In a later analysis, each TCR beta chain was defined by its CDR3 amino acid sequence together with its V-gene family, and reads without a unique V-gene family were excluded. A later analysis removed 600 or so highly shared, low-generation-probability nucleotide sequences to deal with suspected cross-contamination and a sequencing artifact. In a later analysis, a clonal expansion index was calculated for each public chain from normalized within-repertoire ranks of inferred template counts. Generation probabilities in a later analysis came from a VDJ recombination model fitted to out-of-frame rearrangements, and those results were checked against IGoR. A later analysis scored TCR-TCR, TCR-HLA and TCR-CMV co-occurrence with hypergeometric tests, applying a repertoire-size bias correction to TCR pairs. False discovery rates were estimated in a later analysis by permuting HLA or CMV assignments 20 times. In a later analysis, co-occurring TCRs were grouped using DBSCAN, with TCRdist sequence similarity added in when clustering inside HLA-allele-positive subsets. Repertoires with fewer than 30,000 or more than 120,000 public chains, plus five repertoires with anomalous nucleotide sharing, were excluded from co-occurrence clustering. What TCRdb holds here is the immuneACCESS table cut down to in-frame rearrangements. Part of the clones is not present; checked against another copy, under half of the missing clones reflect an unresolved V gene, and the others are unexplained. V and J calls and clone size are copied from that table; D and trimming were computed from the DNA. The sample table holds approximately 170,000 clones, of which 75% were seen once. Less than 5% of the sample is in the top ten clones.

What the research found in general, with its limitations: According to a later analysis, parvovirus B19, influenza, CMV and Epstein-Barr virus appeared linked to several top co-occurrence clusters. Across donors, most TCR sequences were observed very rarely, whereas some public TCRs were present in many individuals. Compared with equally common non-associated chains, HLA-associated TCR beta chains in a later analysis were more clonally expanded and had lower generation probabilities. A later genetic analysis associated a missense DCLRE1C variant with V-gene and J-gene trimming of TCR beta chains, and an independent cohort replicated the association. A further reported finding was that TCR beta sequences accurately predicted the HLA-A and HLA-B alleles for most subjects in the first cohort. In a later genetic analysis, fewer N-insertions in productive TCRs were reported among donors in an Asian-associated ancestry cluster than the roughly 670-donor mean. In a later analysis, the rate of TCR association differed among HLA loci, with DRB1 alleles having the most associated TCRs and HLA-C alleles having the fewest. For the cohort, immune exposure information was limited to CMV serostatus. Specific HLA alleles were associated with 15,000 to 20,000 TCR beta sequences at a false discovery rate of 0.05 in a later analysis. In both the original and validation cohorts, the classifier was reported to diagnose cytomegalovirus status with high specificity and sensitivity. When HLA alleles, especially DR and DQ, strongly co-occurred, TCR associations were difficult to assign to individual alleles. Broadly in line with IMGT annotations, most TCR beta V segments showed up in productive rearrangements about 90% or about 30% of the time in an earlier analysis of several hundred of the donors. It was suggested by the authors that the approach could potentially be generalized to other disease states and immunological phenotypes. A group of highly shared sequence variants was considered likely to be a technical artifact of the sequencing pipeline. In vitro tests confirmed that a few of the cytomegalovirus-associated TCR beta chains recognize cytomegalovirus antigens. Linkage disequilibrium might explain the correlated functional status among segregating V segments, but an unknown experimental factor could not be excluded. The study gave a list of under 200 TCR beta chains associated with cytomegalovirus. Only TCR beta chains were sequenced in this cohort, and the absence of alpha or paired-chain data limited detectable features. About 17 rarely observed V segments, including chromosome 9 orphons, were excluded from the earlier analysis of just under 600 of the donors because counts were too low. HLA typing was unavailable for some donors at each locus, so association tests used only the typed subset. Sequencing depth was assumed to be roughly uniform across donors in the presence/absence analyses, though that assumption may not hold. The 87-base-pair reads could not distinguish some IMGT-functional V segments, including TRBV6-2 and TRBV6-3, so those segments were excluded. Most CMV-associated TCR beta chains appeared to be HLA-restricted in a later analysis, and the HLA associations seemed to be driven largely by CMV exposure.

Material: PBMCs. This chain is built from TRBV10-2 and TRBJ2-1; TRBD2 aligns with 9 central bases. This TCR derives from a male donor in good health and CMV-seronegative. The base sequence is TGCGCCAGCAGGGCAAGCGGGGGGTCATACAATGAGCAGTTCTTC. This encodes CASRASGGSYNEQFF.